A single T cell receptor (beta chain) is shown here with its context. No antigen is known for it. This PCR relied on a set of 60 Vbeta primers and 13 Jbeta primers. Assay used: immunoSEQ multiplex PCR; TCRdb lists only in-frame clones, some missing. The data show 35,000 to 50,000 clones, about 60% seen once. The sample comes from a study of cytomegalovirus exposure and HLA in healthy donors. Study-wide context: From donors who were HLA-typed, an early data release held 80 million or so unique TCRs. Study-wide results and limits: Confirmation was obtained in vitro that a few CMV-associated chains are specific for CMV antigens. Analysis was performed later, and it showed HLA-associated TCR beta chains to be more clonally expanded than equally common others. A later analysis linked a missense DCLRE1C variant to TCR beta V- and J-gene trimming.

V was shortened by 2 bases and J by 2 bases, with 10 bases between the two germline ends. The length of the CDR3 is 15 residues. From germline, CDR1 is SNHLY and CDR2 FYNNEI. The chain recombines TRBV2 with TRBJ2-1, with D perhaps matching TRBD1 (6 bases). The sequence was obtained from a human donor in good health. What was sequenced was PBMCs. The CDR3: CASSERQAPYNEQFF. The CDR3 region has the DNA TGTGCCAGCAGTGAAAGACAGGCCCCCTACAATGAGCAGTTCTTC.